The 11 T cell receptor beta chains below all came from one sample that was sequenced in a study of human T cells and chemical hapten exposure. Indicated time point: healthy volunteer bleed at 2 weeks. Total RNA was extracted from unfractionated whole blood. TCRdb redid the calling of the RACE reads with MiXCR, one entry per CDR3 protein. Of 130,000 or so distinct CDR3 sequences in the sample, around 8.2% are singletons; the top ten hold under 2%. The sequenced sample consisted of whole blood. The origin of the receptors is a male donor in good health. Some clones in this sample may be carry-over from other donors' samples.

The chain is built from TRBV14 and TRBJ2-5, with D maybe TRBD1 (6 bases). V shed 4 bases and J shed 0 bases, with 15 bases lying between them. Germline assignment: CDR1 SGHDN and CDR2 FVKESK. This CDR3 contains 16 residues. CDR3 coding DNA: TGTGCCAGCAGCCGACCGGGACACCCTGACCAAGAGACCCAGTACTTC. Translation gives CASSRPGHPDQETQYF.

This chain connects TRBV11-2 to TRBJ1-5, with D unclear. This CDR3 has 13 amino acids. Germline lookup yields CDR1 SGHAT and CDR2 FQNNGV. V lost 8 bases and J lost 4, with 12 bases in between. This chain's CDR3 is CASGLTGNQPQHF. In DNA, the CDR3 is TGTGCCAGCGGCCTTACTGGAAATCAGCCCCAGCATTTT.

This clonotype was detected many times. The chain is built from TRBV12-5 and TRBJ1-1, with 8 bases matching TRBD1. The length of the CDR3 is 16 residues. Germline CDR1 LGHNT, CDR2 FRNRAP. Trimming took 2 bases from V and 1 from J; bases not matched to a gene: 6. The CDR3 sequence: CASGLLQGVWNTEAFF. DNA of the CDR3: TGTGCTAGTGGTTTGCTACAGGGGGTATGGAACACTGAAGCTTTCTTT.

The sample holds a few counts of this clonotype. The chain employs TRBV20-1 and TRBJ1-1; maybe TRBD1 (5 bases). V was shortened by 6 bases and J by 6 bases, with 14 bases between the two germline ends. This CDR3 has 12 amino acids. CDR1 is DFQATT and CDR2 is SNEGSKA in the germline V gene (reference sequence). The chain's CDR3 is CSARAGKSEAFF. The CDR3 coding sequence is TGCAGTGCCAGGGCAGGGAAGTCTGAAGCTTTCTTT.

This clonotype was seen more than once but under ten times. The V gene is TRBV3-1, the J gene TRBJ1-5; 8 bases fit TRBD1. CDR3 length: 18 residues. The trim removed 3 bases at V and 0 bases at J, leaving 10 bases unmatched. In germline, CDR1 is LGHDT, CDR2 YNNKEL (reference sequence). CDR3 bases: TGTGCCAGCAGCCAGGGGGGGGGGACAGGTTATAGCAATCAGCCCCAGCATTTT. It codes for CASSQGGGTGYSNQPQHF.

This clonotype was seen more than once but under ten times. Since a much larger clone is just one base distant, this may be a read error. The chain carries TRBV12-3 or TRBV12-4 and TRBJ2-7, with D possibly called TRBD1 or TRBD2 (5 bases each). V shed 3 bases and J shed 2 bases, with 11 bases lying between them. The CDR3 is 14 amino acids. Here the CDR3 reads CASSFGLGAYEQYF. The CDR3 bases are TGTGCCAGCAGTTTTGGCCTGGGGGCCTACGAGCAGTACTTC.

This clonotype was picked up a small number of times. This chain connects TRBV27 to TRBJ2-1; TRBD2 is a possible D gene (5 bases). The germline V gene has CDR1 MNHEY and CDR2 SMNVEV (reference sequence). V was trimmed by 6 bases and J by 3 bases, leaving 6 bases between them. This CDR3 is 12 amino acids long. The CDR3 bases are TGTGCCAGCAGACGGGACTACAATGAGCAGTTCTTC. As protein: CASRRDYNEQFF.

A single count supports this clonotype. A clone one base away is much larger, so this may be a read error. This chain connects TRBV28 to TRBJ2-7; 8 nucleotides match TRBD1. The CDR3 totals 13 residues. CDR1 and CDR2 (germline): MDHEN, SYDVKM. The CDR3 DNA follows: TGTGCCGGTCAAAGGACAGGGTCCGCGGAGCAGTCCTTC. Its translation is CAGQRTGSAEQSF.

The chain recombines TRBV6-6 with TRBJ1-6, with D unresolved. This CDR3 spans 16 amino acids. Germline V lookup: CDR1 MNHNY, CDR2 SVGAGI (reference sequence). Trimming took off 6 bases at V and 7 bases at J, with 19 bases between the two ends. CDR3 nucleotides: TGTGCCAGCAGACAGCCCGGCAGGCGTAAGAATTCACCCCTCCACTTT. Protein sequence: CASRQPGRRKNSPLHF.

This clonotype has at least ten counts. The chain has TRBV2 and TRBJ2-2; no clear D gene. Germline assignment: CDR1 SNHLY and CDR2 FYNNEI. The CDR3 is 15 residues long. V lost 4 bases and J lost 1, with 10 bases in between. CDR3 DNA: TGTGCCAGCAGTGTACTAACCTTGAACACCGGGGAGCTGTTTTTT. It is translated as CASSVLTLNTGELFF.

The table lists this clonotype with a few counts. The chain combines TRBV6-2 or TRBV6-3 with TRBJ2-5, with 15 bases fitting TRBD2. With 4 bases clipped from V and 4 bases from J, the junction kept 1 base outside the gene matches. CDR3 length equals 15 residues. Per germline, CDR1 MNHEY and CDR2 SVGEGT. The CDR3 sequence is CASSWTSGGAETQYF. In DNA form, the CDR3 reads TGTGCCAGCAGTTGGACTAGCGGGGGGGCAGAGACCCAGTACTTC.